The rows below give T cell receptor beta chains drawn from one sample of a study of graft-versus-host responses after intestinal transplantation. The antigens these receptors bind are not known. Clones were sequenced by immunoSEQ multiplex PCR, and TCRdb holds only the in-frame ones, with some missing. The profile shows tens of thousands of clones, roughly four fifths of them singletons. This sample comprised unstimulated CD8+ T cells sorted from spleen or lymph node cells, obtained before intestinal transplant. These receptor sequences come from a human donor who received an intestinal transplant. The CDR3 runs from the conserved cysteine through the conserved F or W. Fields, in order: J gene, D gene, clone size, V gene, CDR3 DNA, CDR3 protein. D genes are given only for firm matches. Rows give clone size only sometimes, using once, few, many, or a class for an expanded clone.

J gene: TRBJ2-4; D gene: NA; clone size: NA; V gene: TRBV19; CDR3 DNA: TGTGCCAGTAGTATAGTAACAGGGCGGGCCCTAGACATTCAGTACTTC; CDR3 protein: CASSIVTGRALDIQYF
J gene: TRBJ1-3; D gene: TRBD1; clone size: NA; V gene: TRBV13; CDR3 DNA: TGTGCCAGCAGCTTCGGGACAGGGGACGCCTCTGGAAACACCATATATTTT; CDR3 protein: CASSFGTGDASGNTIYF
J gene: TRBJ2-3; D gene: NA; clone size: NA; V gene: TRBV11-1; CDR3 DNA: TGTGCCAGCAGCTTCAGTAATTTTGTACGGCTTACAGATACGCAGTATTTT; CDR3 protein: CASSFSNFVRLTDTQYF
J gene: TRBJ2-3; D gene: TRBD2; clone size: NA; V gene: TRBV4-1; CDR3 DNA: TGCGCCAGCAGCCAAAGTACTAGCGGGACAGATACGCAGTATTTT; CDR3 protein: CASSQSTSGTDTQYF
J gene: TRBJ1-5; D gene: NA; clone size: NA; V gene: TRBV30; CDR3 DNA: TGTGCCTGGGGGGACGTAGGCAATCAGCCCCAGCATTTT; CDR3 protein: CAWGDVGNQPQHF
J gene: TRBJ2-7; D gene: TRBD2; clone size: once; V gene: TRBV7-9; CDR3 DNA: TGTGCCAGCAGCTTAGATCCTAGCGGGAGCTCCTACGAGCAGTACTTC; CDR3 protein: CASSLDPSGSSYEQYF
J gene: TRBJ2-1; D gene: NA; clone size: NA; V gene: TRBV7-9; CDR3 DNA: TGTGCCACTCCGGAACAGGGGGAGGCGGGGACTAGCAACGGCAATGAGCAGTTCTTC; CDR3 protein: CATPEQGEAGTSNGNEQFF
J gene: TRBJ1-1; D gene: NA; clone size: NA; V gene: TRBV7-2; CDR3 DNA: TGTGCCAGCAGCTCTACGTGGGGGGGGGAAATGAACACTGAAGCTTTCTTT; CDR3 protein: CASSSTWGGEMNTEAFF
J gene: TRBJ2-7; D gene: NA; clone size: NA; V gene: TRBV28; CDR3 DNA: TGTGCCAGCAGTTTATCAGGGGATACCTACGAGCAGTACTTC; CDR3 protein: CASSLSGDTYEQYF
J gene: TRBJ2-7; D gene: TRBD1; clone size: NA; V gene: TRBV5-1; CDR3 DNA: TGCGCCAGCAGCTTGCCCGAGACAGGGGGTTCCTACGAGCAGTACTTC; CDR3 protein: CASSLPETGGSYEQYF
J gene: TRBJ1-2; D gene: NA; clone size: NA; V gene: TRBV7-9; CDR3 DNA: TGTGCCAGCAGCTTGGGTCAGTCGGTCGTTAGTGCTAACTATGGCTACACCTTC; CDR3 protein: CASSLGQSVVSANYGYTF
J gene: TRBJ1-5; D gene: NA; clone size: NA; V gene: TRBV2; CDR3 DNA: TGTGCCAGCAGTGAAGACAGGAGTAGCAATCAGCCCCAGCATTTT; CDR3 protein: CASSEDRSSNQPQHF
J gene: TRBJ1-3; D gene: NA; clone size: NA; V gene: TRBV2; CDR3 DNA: TGTGCCAGCACCACACTCCGTAGACCCCGAAACGACACCATATATTTT; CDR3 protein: CASTTLRRPRNDTIYF
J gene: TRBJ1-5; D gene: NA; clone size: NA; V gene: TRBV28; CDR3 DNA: TGTGCCAGCAGTTCCCTGGGAAGCGTCAGTCCCCATCCGTATAGCAATCAGCCCCAGCATTTT; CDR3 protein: CASSSLGSVSPHPYSNQPQHF
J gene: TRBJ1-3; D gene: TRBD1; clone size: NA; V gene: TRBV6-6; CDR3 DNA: TGTGCCAGCGCACGGGACAGGGTAGTGGACACCATATATTTT; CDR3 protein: CASARDRVVDTIYF
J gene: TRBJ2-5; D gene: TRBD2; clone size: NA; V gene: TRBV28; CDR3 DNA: TGTGCCAGCAGATTCGGACTAGCGGTCCAAGAGACCCAGTACTTC; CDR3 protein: CASRFGLAVQETQYF
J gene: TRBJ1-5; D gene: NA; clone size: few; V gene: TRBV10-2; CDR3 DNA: TGCGCCAGCAGTGAGGGCAGGGGTCCCAATCAGCCCCAGCATTTT; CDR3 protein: CASSEGRGPNQPQHF
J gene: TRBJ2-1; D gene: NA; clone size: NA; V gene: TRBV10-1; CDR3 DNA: TGCGCCAGCAGTGAGCAGCCTAACAATGAGCAGTTCTTC; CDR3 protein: CASSEQPNNEQFF
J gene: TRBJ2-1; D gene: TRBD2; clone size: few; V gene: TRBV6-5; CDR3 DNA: TGTGCCAGCAGTTCCGGGGGCGGGAGGGGGAGTGAGCAGTTCTTC; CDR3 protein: CASSSGGGRGSEQFF
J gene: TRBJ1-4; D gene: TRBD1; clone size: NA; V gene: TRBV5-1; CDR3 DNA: TGCGCCAGCAGCTCCCCGGACAGGTATAATGAAAAACTGTTTTTT; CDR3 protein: CASSSPDRYNEKLFF
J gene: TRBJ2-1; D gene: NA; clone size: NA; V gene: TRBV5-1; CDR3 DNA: TGCGCCAGCAGCTTGCTAGGGGATGAGCAGTTCTTC; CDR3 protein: CASSLLGDEQFF
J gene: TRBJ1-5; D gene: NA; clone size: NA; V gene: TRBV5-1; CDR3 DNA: TGCGCCAGCAGCGCAGACCCGGAGAAGCCCCAGCATTTT; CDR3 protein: CASSADPEKPQHF
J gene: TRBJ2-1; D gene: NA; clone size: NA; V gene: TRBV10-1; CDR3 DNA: TGCGCCAGCAGCCCGCGCGGCTCCTACAATGAGCAGTTCTTC; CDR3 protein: CASSPRGSYNEQFF
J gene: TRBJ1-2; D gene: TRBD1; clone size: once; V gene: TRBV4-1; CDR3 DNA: TGCGCCAGCAGCAGTCCGGGGACAGTGACTAACTATGGCTACACCTTC; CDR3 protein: CASSSPGTVTNYGYTF